One and the same sample provided the 11 T cell receptor beta chains below, sequenced in a study of T cells in Graves' hyperthyroidism and ophthalmopathy. Amplified regions were TCR beta CDR3 sequences from RNA transcripts. The study used the HTBI primer set for a first-round RT-PCR of the TCR CDR3. TCRdb reprocessed the multiplex PCR reads via MiXCR and lists one record per CDR3 protein. This sample yields approximately 400,000 distinct CDR3 sequences, of which around 16% are seen a single time; roughly 7.7% belongs to the top ten. Source material: blood. These receptor sequences come from a woman aged 18-30 years with Graves' hyperthyroidism.

This clonotype has ten or more counts. The V gene is TRBV5-1, the J gene TRBJ1-2; D ambiguous. This CDR3 spans 15 amino acids. The germline V gene encodes CDR1 SGHRS and CDR2 YFSETQ. The ends were cut back, 1 base at V and 4 bases at J, with 14 bases in the middle. DNA for the CDR3: TGCGCCAGCAGCTTGCAGGACGGTGCGACCTATGGCTACACCTTC. This translates into CASSLQDGATYGYTF.

The chain carries TRBV6-1 and TRBJ2-1; tentatively, D is TRBD1 or TRBD2 (7 bases each). Trimming removed 5 bases at V and 4 bases at J, with 21 bases between. The CDR3 totals 17 residues. Germline V gene lookup returns CDR1 MNHNS and CDR2 SASEGT. CDR3 DNA: TGTGCCAGCAGTCTAAACAGGGGAGGGCTAAATTACAATGAGCAGTTCTTC. This translates into CASSLNRGGLNYNEQFF.

The chain uses TRBV7-2 and TRBJ2-4; tentative D call: TRBD2 (6 bases). There are 18 residues in the CDR3. CDR1 and CDR2 from the germline V gene are SGHTA and FQGNSA. Deletions cut 5 bases from V and 0 bases from J, with 20 bases between. The CDR3 sequence is CASSLGLAEGRAKNIQYF. DNA of the CDR3: TGTGCCAGCAGCCTCGGGTTAGCGGAGGGGAGAGCCAAAAACATTCAGTACTTC. Full variable domain (remainder filled in from reference TRBV7-2 and TRBJ2-4): GAGVSQSPSNKVTEKGKDVELRCDPISGHTALYWYRQSLGQGLEFLIYFQGNSAPDKSGLPSDRFSAERTGGSVSTLTIQRTQQEDSAVYLCASSLGLAEGRAKNIQYFGAGTRLSVL.

This clonotype appeared many times. The V gene is TRBV20-1, the J gene TRBJ1-2; perhaps TRBD1 as D (6 bases). This CDR3 contains 15 residues. In germline, CDR1 is DFQATT, CDR2 SNEGSKA (reference sequence). This CDR3 is CRALRDTSPNYGYTF. The CDR3 nucleotides read TGCAGGGCCCTTCGGGACACCTCTCCCAACTATGGCTACACCTTC.

This sequence joins TRBV20-1 and TRBJ2-1; 16 positions agree with TRBD2. Germline trimming cut 7 bases from V and 10 bases from J; bases unmatched to any gene: 7. This CDR3 spans 14 amino acids. CDR1 and CDR2 from the germline V gene are DFQATT and SNEGSKA (reference sequence). For the CDR3, the DNA is TGCAGTGGCGGGACTAGCGGGGGGGGGAGGGAGCAGTTCTTC. It specifies CSGGTSGGGREQFF.

This clonotype was recorded many times. The chain links TRBV2 to TRBJ2-5; the match to TRBD2 covers 9 bases. The germline CDR1 and CDR2 sequences are SNHLY and FYNNEI. V was clipped by 6 bases and J by 5 bases; unmatched bases: 7. CDR3 length equals 14 residues. CDR3 bases: TGTGCCAGCAGGCTTTTGGCGGGAGGGGAGACCCAGTACTTC. It encodes CASRLLAGGETQYF.

The chain employs TRBV19 and TRBJ2-5; D gene uncertain. CDR3 length: 15 residues. The ends were cut back, 2 bases at V and 2 bases at J, with 12 bases in the middle. The V gene's germline CDR1 is LNHDA and CDR2 SQIVND (reference sequence). CDR3 loop: CASSISDPPQETQYF. In nucleotides, the CDR3 is TGTGCCAGTAGTATATCGGATCCTCCTCAAGAGACCCAGTACTTC.

As DNA, the CDR3 is TGTGCCAGCAGCCAAGGATCTAGCGGGCGGCGCACAGATACGCAGTATTTT. The encoded protein is CASSQGSSGRRTDTQYF. The chain recombines TRBV3-1 with TRBJ2-3; 8 bases are a match to TRBD2. Germline assignment: CDR1 LGHDT and CDR2 YNNKEL (reference sequence). The CDR3 is 17 residues long. The V gene end was trimmed by 1 base and the J gene end by 1 base; junction bases not matched to a gene: 7.

This clonotype was recorded once. The rearrangement links TRBV3-1 to TRBJ1-6, with TRBD1 as a possible D gene (5 bases). From germline, CDR1 is LGHDT and CDR2 YNNKEL (reference sequence). The CDR3 is made up of 14 amino acids. The V end was cut by 7 bases, the J end by 7 bases, with 14 bases between. The CDR3 loop is CASNHRDRNSPLHF. DNA of the CDR3: TGTGCCAGCAACCATAGAGACAGAAATTCACCCCTCCACTTT.

The V call is TRBV10-3, the J call TRBJ1-6; 11 nucleotides agree with TRBD1. Germline V gives CDR1 ENHRY, CDR2 SYGVKD. V shed 6 bases and J 8 bases; nucleotides not matched to a gene: 0. The CDR3 spans 13 residues. The CDR3 sequence: CAIRGQGDSPLHF. Written as DNA, the CDR3 is TGTGCCATCAGGGGACAGGGGGATTCACCCCTCCACTTT.

A remark on this clonotype: It may be a read error: a sequence one base away is much more abundant. The J gene is TRBJ2-2, the V gene TRBV10-1; the D is unclear. CDR3 size: 12 residues. Looked up from germline, CDR1 is WNHNN and CDR2 is SYGVQD (reference sequence). V lost 4 bases and J 9 bases, leaving 9 bases between the germline ends. CDR3 in DNA: TGCGCCAGCAGTGCGGCGACCAGGGAGCTGTTTTTT. Encoded protein: CASSAATRELFF.